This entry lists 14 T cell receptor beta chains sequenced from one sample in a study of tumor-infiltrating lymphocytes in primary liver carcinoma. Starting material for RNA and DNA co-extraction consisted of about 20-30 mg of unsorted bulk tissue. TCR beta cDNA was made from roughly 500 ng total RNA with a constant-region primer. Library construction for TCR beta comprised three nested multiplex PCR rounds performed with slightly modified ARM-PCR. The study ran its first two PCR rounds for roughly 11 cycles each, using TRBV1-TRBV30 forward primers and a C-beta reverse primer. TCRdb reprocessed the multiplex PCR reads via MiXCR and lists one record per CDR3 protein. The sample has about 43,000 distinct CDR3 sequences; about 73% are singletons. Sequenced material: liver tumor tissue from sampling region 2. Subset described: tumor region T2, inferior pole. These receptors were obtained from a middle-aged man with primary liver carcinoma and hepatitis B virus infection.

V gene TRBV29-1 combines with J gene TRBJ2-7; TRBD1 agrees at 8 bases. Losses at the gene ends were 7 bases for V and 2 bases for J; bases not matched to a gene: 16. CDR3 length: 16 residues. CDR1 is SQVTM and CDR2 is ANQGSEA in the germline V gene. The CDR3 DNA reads TGCAGCGCCATGACATATGGGACAGGCACGCCCTACGAGCAGTACTTC. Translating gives CSAMTYGTGTPYEQYF.

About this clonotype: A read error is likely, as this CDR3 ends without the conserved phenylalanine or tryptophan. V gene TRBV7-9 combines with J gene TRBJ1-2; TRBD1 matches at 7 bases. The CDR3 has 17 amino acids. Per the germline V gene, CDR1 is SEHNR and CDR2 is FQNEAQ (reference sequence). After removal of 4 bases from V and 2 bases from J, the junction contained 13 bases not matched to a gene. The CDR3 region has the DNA TGTGCCAGCAGCTCTAGACTCCAGGGGGGGCGCAACTATGGCTACACCCTC. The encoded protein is CASSSRLQGGRNYGYTL.

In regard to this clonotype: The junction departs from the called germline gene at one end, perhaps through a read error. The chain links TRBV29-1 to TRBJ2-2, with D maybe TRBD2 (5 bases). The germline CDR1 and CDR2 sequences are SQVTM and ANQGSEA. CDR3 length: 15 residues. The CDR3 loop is CSVRRSPGNTGELFF. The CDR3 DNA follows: TGCAGCGTACGACGGAGCCCCGGAAACACCGGGGAGTTGTTTTTT.

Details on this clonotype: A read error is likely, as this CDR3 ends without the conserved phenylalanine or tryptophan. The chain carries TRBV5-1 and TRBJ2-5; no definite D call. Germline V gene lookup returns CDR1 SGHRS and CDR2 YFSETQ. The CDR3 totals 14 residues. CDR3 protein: CASSLDFLAETQYY. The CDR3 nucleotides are TGCGCCAGTAGCTTGGATTTCCTGGCGGAGACCCAGTACTAC.

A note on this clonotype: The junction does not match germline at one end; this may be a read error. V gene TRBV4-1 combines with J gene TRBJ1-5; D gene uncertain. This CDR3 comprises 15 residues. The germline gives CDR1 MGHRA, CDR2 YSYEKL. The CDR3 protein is CTSSQDAGTDQPQHF. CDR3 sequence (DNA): TGCACCAGCAGCCAAGATGCCGGAACGGATCAGCCCCAGCATTTT.

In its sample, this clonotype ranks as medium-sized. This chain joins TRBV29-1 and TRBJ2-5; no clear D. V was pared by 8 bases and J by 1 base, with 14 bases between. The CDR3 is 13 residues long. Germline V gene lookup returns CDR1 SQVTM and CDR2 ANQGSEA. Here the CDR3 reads CSTFGSGQETQYF. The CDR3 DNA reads TGCAGCACGTTCGGATCCGGCCAAGAGACCCAGTACTTC.

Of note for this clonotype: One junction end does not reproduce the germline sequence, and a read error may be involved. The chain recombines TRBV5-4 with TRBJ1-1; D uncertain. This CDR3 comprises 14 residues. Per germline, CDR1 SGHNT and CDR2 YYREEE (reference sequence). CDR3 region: CVSSLYLMNTEAFF. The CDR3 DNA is TGTGTCAGCAGCTTGTATCTGATGAACACTGAAGCTTTCTTT.

CDR3 in DNA: TGCAGCGTCCTCTGTCAGGGACCCATCGGGGAGCTGTTTTTT. This gives the protein CSVLCQGPIGELFF. The V call is TRBV29-1, the J call TRBJ2-2; D might be TRBD1 or TRBD2, each matching 5 bases. Looked up from germline, CDR1 is SQVTM and CDR2 is ANQGSEA. The CDR3 is 14 amino acids. V was pared by 6 bases and J by 7 bases, with 18 bases between.

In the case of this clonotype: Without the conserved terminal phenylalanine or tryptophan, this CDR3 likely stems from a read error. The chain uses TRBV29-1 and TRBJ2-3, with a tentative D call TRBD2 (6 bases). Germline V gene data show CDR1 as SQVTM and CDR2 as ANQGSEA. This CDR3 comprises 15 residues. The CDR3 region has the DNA TGCAGCCTTGAGGGCGGGGCCGCCATCACAGATACGCAGTATTTG. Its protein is CSLEGGAAITDTQYL.

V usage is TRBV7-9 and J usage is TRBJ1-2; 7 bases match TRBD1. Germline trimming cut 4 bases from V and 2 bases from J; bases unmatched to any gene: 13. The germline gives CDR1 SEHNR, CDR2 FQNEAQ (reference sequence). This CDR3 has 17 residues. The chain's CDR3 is CASSSRPQGGYNYGYTF. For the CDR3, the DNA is TGTGCCAGCAGCTCCAGACCCCAGGGGGGGTACAACTATGGCTACACCTTC.

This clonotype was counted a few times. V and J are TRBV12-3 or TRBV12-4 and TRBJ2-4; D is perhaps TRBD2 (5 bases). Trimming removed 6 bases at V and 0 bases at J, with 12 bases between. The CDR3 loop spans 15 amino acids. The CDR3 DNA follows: TGTGCCAGCAGCTTATCAGCGGCAGCCAAAAACATTCAGTACTTC. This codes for CASSLSAAAKNIQYF.

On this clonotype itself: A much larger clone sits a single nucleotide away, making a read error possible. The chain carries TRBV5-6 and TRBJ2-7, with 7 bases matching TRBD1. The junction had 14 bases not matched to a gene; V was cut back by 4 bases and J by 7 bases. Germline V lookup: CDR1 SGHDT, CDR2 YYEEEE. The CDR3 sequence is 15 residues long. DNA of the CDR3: TGTGCCAGCAGCCAAGAGCCGACAGGGTTCCGAGAGCAGTACTTC. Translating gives CASSQEPTGFREQYF.

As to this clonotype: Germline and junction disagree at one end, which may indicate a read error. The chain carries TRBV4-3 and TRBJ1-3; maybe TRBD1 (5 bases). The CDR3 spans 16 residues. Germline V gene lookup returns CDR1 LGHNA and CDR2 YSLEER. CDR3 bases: TGCGCCAGCAACCAAGATCACTGGGACCCTGGAAGCACCATATATTTT. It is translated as CASNQDHWDPGSTIYF.

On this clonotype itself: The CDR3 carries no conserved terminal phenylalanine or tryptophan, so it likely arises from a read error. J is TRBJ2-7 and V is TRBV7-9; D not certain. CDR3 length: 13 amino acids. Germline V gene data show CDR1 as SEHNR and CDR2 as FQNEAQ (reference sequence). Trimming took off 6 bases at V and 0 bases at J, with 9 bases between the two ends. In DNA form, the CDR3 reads TGTGCCAGCAGTTCTGAGAACTCCTACGAGCAGTACTTG. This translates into CASSSENSYEQYL.